These 25 T cell receptor beta chains originate from one sample sequenced in a study of regulatory T cells in long-lasting Graves disease. With iRepertoire HTBI primers and Arm-PCR of CDR3 regions, TCR beta libraries were built. A single record per CDR3 protein comes from TCRdb applying MiXCR to the multiplex PCR reads. The sample records 200,000 to 250,000 distinct CDR3 sequences, 15% to 20% being singletons. As for time point: newly diagnosed GD, antithyroid drugs for less than 3 months. From RNA extracted from PBMCs, the TCR library was made. The sample in question was peripheral blood mononuclear cells (PBMCs), obtained at new diagnosis, from a patient treated with antithyroid drugs. These receptors were obtained from a female donor with Graves disease.

This clonotype was recorded at least ten times. This sequence joins TRBV28 and TRBJ1-4; D ambiguous. Germline CDR1 MDHEN, CDR2 SYDVKM. The CDR3 has 14 residues. V gave up 7 bases and J gave up 0 bases, with 9 bases separating them. Written as DNA, the CDR3 is TGTGCCAGCACCGAAGTTGCAACTAATGAAAAACTGTTTTTT. Encoded protein: CASTEVATNEKLFF.

In this sample, this clonotype turned up many times. The chain combines TRBV19 with TRBJ2-2; TRBD1 aligns across 7 bases. The J segment lost 4 bases and the V segment lost 4 bases, leaving 3 bases of the junction unmatched. Germline V gives CDR1 LNHDA, CDR2 SQIVND (reference sequence). The CDR3 runs 14 residues. CDR3 bases: TGTGCCAGTAGTAGGGGACAGATCACCGGGGAGCTGTTTTTT. The encoded protein is CASSRGQITGELFF.

This clonotype was seen ten or more times. The rearrangement joins TRBV2 to TRBJ1-5, with no clear D. Germline CDR1 SNHLY, CDR2 FYNNEI. CDR3 size: 12 residues. Deletions cut 6 bases from V and 6 bases from J, with 9 bases between. Here the CDR3 reads CASSGVGQPQHF. The CDR3 DNA reads as TGTGCCAGCAGCGGCGTAGGTCAGCCCCAGCATTTT.

In its sample, this clonotype was seen many times. V usage is TRBV11-3 and J usage is TRBJ2-5, with TRBD1 matching over 10 bases. Germline V gene lookup returns CDR1 SGHNT and CDR2 YENEEA. The length of the CDR3 is 14 residues. V lost 5 bases to trimming and J lost 4 bases; unmatched junction nucleotides: 4. CDR3 sequence: CASSMGQGRETQYF. DNA of the CDR3: TGTGCCAGCAGCATGGGACAGGGGCGAGAGACCCAGTACTTC.

This clonotype came up many times. The chain combines TRBV20-1 with TRBJ2-2, with D perhaps TRBD1 or TRBD2 (6 bases each). Germline V gene sequence: CDR1 DFQATT, CDR2 SNEGSKA (reference sequence). This CDR3 spans 15 amino acids. Trimming left V 3 bases short and J 4 bases short, with 15 bases between. The CDR3 is CSARPGAAVTGELFF. The CDR3 nucleotides read TGCAGTGCTAGGCCGGGGGCGGCGGTCACCGGGGAGCTGTTTTTT.

This clonotype was observed a handful of times. The chain links TRBV7-9 to TRBJ1-4; D call uncertain. This CDR3 comprises 15 residues. V was cut by 5 bases and J by 0 bases, with 10 bases left in between. Germline CDR1 is SEHNR and CDR2 is FQNEAQ (reference sequence). The chain's CDR3 is CASSPPSATNEKLFF. DNA of the CDR3: TGTGCCAGCAGCCCACCGTCAGCAACTAATGAAAAACTGTTTTTT.

In its sample, this clonotype was seen many times. This sequence joins TRBV7-2 and TRBJ1-6; 9 bases agree with TRBD1. Germline assignment: CDR1 SGHTA and CDR2 FQGNSA. With 1 base clipped from V and 7 bases from J, the junction kept 14 bases outside the gene matches. This CDR3 spans 19 amino acids. The CDR3 spells CASSLELTRPGQGNSPLHF. The CDR3 bases are TGTGCCAGCAGCTTAGAGTTGACGCGTCCGGGACAGGGAAATTCACCCCTCCACTTT.

This clonotype was counted at least ten times. The rearrangement links TRBV9 to TRBJ2-1; D is perhaps TRBD1 (7 bases). The CDR3 totals 16 residues. Trimming pared 0 bases from V and 3 bases from J, leaving 13 bases between. Per the germline V gene, CDR1 is SGDLS and CDR2 is YYNGEE. CDR3: CASSVEEGAIYNEQFF. For the CDR3, the DNA is TGTGCCAGCAGCGTAGAGGAGGGGGCGATCTACAATGAGCAGTTCTTC.

This clonotype was seen ten or more times. The J gene is TRBJ2-5, the V gene TRBV24-1; 11 nucleotides align to TRBD1. Germline V gene sequence: CDR1 KGHDR, CDR2 SFDVKD. With 3 bases clipped from V and 5 bases from J, the junction kept 16 bases outside the gene matches. CDR3 length: 19 amino acids. The DNA for the CDR3 is TGTGCCACCAGTGATCCGGGACAGGGGGGCTTAAGGGAGAGGGAGACCCAGTACTTC. Protein sequence: CATSDPGQGGLRERETQYF.

This clonotype has just a few counts. The V gene is TRBV19, the J gene TRBJ2-1; 11 positions agree with TRBD2. The germline gives CDR1 LNHDA, CDR2 SQIVND (reference sequence). This CDR3 comprises 14 residues. The V gene end was trimmed by 7 bases and the J gene end by 8 bases; junction bases not matched to a gene: 7. CDR3 sequence: CASTLAGVLDEQFF. The CDR3 nucleotides read TGTGCCAGTACACTAGCGGGAGTATTGGATGAGCAGTTCTTC.

This clonotype was counted between two and nine times. The CDR3 spells CASSLVGQGAYEQYF. DNA for the CDR3: TGTGCCAGCAGCTTAGTTGGACAGGGGGCTTACGAGCAGTACTTC. This sequence joins TRBV7-2 and TRBJ2-7, with 11 bases matching TRBD1. The V gene's germline CDR1 is SGHTA and CDR2 FQGNSA. The J segment lost 4 bases and the V segment lost 1 base, leaving 3 bases of the junction unmatched. This CDR3 contains 15 residues.

Turning to this clonotype: A read error is likely, as this CDR3 ends without the conserved phenylalanine or tryptophan. The V gene is TRBV20-1, the J gene TRBJ1-6; unclear D gene. The CDR3 runs to 16 residues. CDR1 and CDR2 (germline): DFQATT, SNEGSKA (reference sequence). Trimming left V 0 bases short and J 10 bases short, with 19 bases between. DNA of the CDR3: TGCAGTGCTAGAGACCTATCGGCAGGCTCCGCCTCACCCCTCCACTTA. Protein sequence: CSARDLSAGSASPLHL.

This clonotype has at least ten counts. V and J are TRBV5-5 and TRBJ2-1; D perhaps matches TRBD2 (6 bases). The V end was cut by 4 bases, the J end by 11 bases, with 16 bases between. The CDR3 covers 13 residues. The germline V gene encodes CDR1 SGHKS and CDR2 YYEKEE (reference sequence). DNA of the CDR3: TGTGCCAGCAGCAGGGGCTCGGGAGTACAGCAGTTCTTC. It translates to CASSRGSGVQQFF. Complete variable domain (other parts from reference TRBV5-5 and TRBJ2-1): DAGVTQSPTHLIKTRGQQVTLRCSPISGHKSVSWYQQVLGQGPQFIFQYYEKEERGRGNFPDRFSARQFPNYSSELNVNALLLGDSALYLCASSRGSGVQQFFGPGTRLTVL.

This clonotype has at least ten counts. The chain is built from TRBV27 and TRBJ2-3; 9 nucleotides line up with TRBD2. CDR1 MNHEY and CDR2 SMNVEV come from the germline V gene (reference sequence). The length of the CDR3 is 16 residues. After removal of 6 bases from V and 5 bases from J, the junction contained 12 bases not matched to a gene. This CDR3 reads CASRFSGRGAQDTQYF. The CDR3 nucleotides are TGTGCCAGCAGATTTAGCGGGAGAGGGGCCCAAGATACGCAGTATTTT.

Details on this clonotype: A much more abundant neighbour one base away suggests this may be a read error. This CDR3 is CAGSSGGLVKNIQYF. In DNA, the CDR3 is TGTGCCGGCAGCTCAGGTGGACTAGTCAAAAACATTCAGTACTTC. V usage is TRBV27 and J usage is TRBJ2-4; TRBD2 matches at 7 bases. This CDR3 has 15 amino acids. Germline loops: CDR1 MNHEY, CDR2 SMNVEV (reference sequence).

This chain uses TRBV6-1 with TRBJ2-1, with D possibly being TRBD1 or TRBD2 (6 bases each). The DNA end lines up better with TRBJ2-5; the J call may be wrong. In germline, CDR1 is MNHNS, CDR2 SASEGT. There are 14 residues in the CDR3. CDR3 sequence: CASRPGGQRVTQYF. CDR3 nucleotide sequence: TGTGCCAGCAGACCCGGGGGCCAGCGCGTGACCCAGTACTTC.

The V and J genes are TRBV2 and TRBJ2-6; 9 bases agree with TRBD1. J was trimmed by 3 bases and V by 6 bases; bases with no gene match: 6. This CDR3 comprises 16 residues. Germline V CDR1 and CDR2: SNHLY, FYNNEI. This CDR3 is CASSSGQGHGANVLTF. The CDR3 DNA reads as TGTGCCAGCAGCTCTGGACAGGGGCATGGGGCCAACGTCCTGACTTTC.

The V and J genes are TRBV4-1 and TRBJ2-3; D gene unclear. The CDR3 loop spans 15 amino acids. Germline V gene sequence: CDR1 MGHRA, CDR2 YSYEKL. The V and J ends lost 0 bases and 0 bases respectively, with 7 bases between them. The CDR3 spells CASSQDPQSTDTQYF. CDR3 nucleotide sequence: TGCGCCAGCAGCCAAGATCCCCAGAGCACAGATACGCAGTATTTT.

This clonotype was observed at least ten times. The chain has TRBV7-2 and TRBJ2-1; no clear D gene. With 7 bases removed from V and 5 bases from J, the gap between germline ends came to 15 bases. The length of the CDR3 is 14 residues. Germline lookup yields CDR1 SGHTA and CDR2 FQGNSA. The CDR3 reads CASNHPAANNEQFF. The CDR3 nucleotides are TGTGCCAGCAACCACCCGGCGGCTAACAATGAGCAGTTCTTC.

This clonotype has at least ten counts. The chain combines TRBV6-2 or TRBV6-3 with TRBJ2-5, with TRBD1 as a possible D gene (6 bases). The CDR3 is made up of 14 amino acids. Germline loops: CDR1 MNHEY, CDR2 SVGEGT. V lost 6 bases, J lost 9 bases, and 20 bases lay in between. The CDR3 loop reads CASSIRDTGPAQYF. Here the CDR3 DNA reads TGTGCCAGCAGCATCCGGGACACGGGACCGGCCCAGTACTTC.

The sample holds many counts of this clonotype. J is TRBJ2-1 and V is TRBV2; no firm D call. Germline V gives CDR1 SNHLY, CDR2 FYNNEI. The length of the CDR3 is 12 residues. Trimming pared 3 bases from V and 12 bases from J, leaving 12 bases between. The CDR3 region has the DNA TGTGCCAGCAGTGATGAGGCGACGGGGCAGTTCTTC. Translating it yields CASSDEATGQFF.

This clonotype was recorded at least ten times. The chain joins TRBV11-2 to TRBJ2-7, with TRBD2 matching over 7 bases. Germline V gene data show CDR1 as SGHAT and CDR2 as FQNNGV. After removal of 4 bases from V and 5 bases from J, the junction contained 8 bases not matched to a gene. The length of the CDR3 is 14 residues. CDR3 coding DNA: TGTGCCAGCAGCTCCGGCGGGAGTAGGCACGAGCAGTACTTC. Its translation is CASSSGGSRHEQYF.

This clonotype was seen at least ten times. CDR3: CASTERDTEAFF. The CDR3 coding sequence is TGTGCCAGCACCGAACGGGACACTGAAGCTTTCTTT. The chain couples TRBV28 to TRBJ1-1, with D uncertain. Germline V gene lookup returns CDR1 MDHEN and CDR2 SYDVKM. V was pared by 7 bases and J by 3 bases, with 9 bases between. The CDR3 covers 12 residues.

V and J are TRBV2 and TRBJ2-5; tentatively, D is TRBD1 (5 bases). V was pared by 6 bases and J by 4 bases, with 9 bases between. The CDR3 length is 12 residues. CDR1 and CDR2 (germline): SNHLY, FYNNEI. CDR3 nucleotides: TGTGCCAGCAGCTGGGGCCGAGAGACCCAGTACTTC. Its translation is CASSWGRETQYF.

Many counts were recorded for this clonotype. V gene TRBV18 combines with J gene TRBJ1-1; 7 bases map to TRBD1. CDR1 is KGHSH and CDR2 is LQKENI in the germline V gene. This CDR3 comprises 13 residues. V was pared by 4 bases and J by 5 bases, with 4 bases of the junction left unmatched. The CDR3 protein is CASSQGARTEAFF. The CDR3 DNA sequence: TGTGCCAGCTCACAGGGGGCGCGGACTGAAGCTTTCTTT. The full variable domain, rest sourced from reference TRBV18 and TRBJ1-1, is NAGVMQNPRHLVRRRGQEARLRCSPMKGHSHVYWYRQLPEEGLKFMVYLQKENIIDESGMPKERFSAEFPKEGPSILRIQQVVRGDSAAYFCASSQGARTEAFFGQGTRLTVV.